Below, one TCR beta chain is given with its context. The antigen is not known. The sample comes from a study of cytomegalovirus exposure and HLA in healthy donors. The PCR employed 60 Vbeta primers together with 13 Jbeta primers. Assay used: immunoSEQ multiplex PCR; TCRdb lists only in-frame clones, some missing. The sample records some 180,000 clones, approximately 86% being singletons. Broader study findings: TCR beta sequences reportedly predicted most subjects' HLA-A and HLA-B alleles accurately. High specificity and sensitivity for cytomegalovirus status were reported for the classifier.

Germline V lookup: CDR1 SGHRS, CDR2 YFSETQ. V lost 2 bases and J 7 bases, leaving 13 bases between the germline ends. The CDR3 length is 14 residues. Donors in the study were healthy people who gave bone marrow. The TCR comes from a boy younger than 10 in good health and CMV-seronegative. The chain recombines TRBV5-1 with TRBJ2-1, with D possibly matching TRBD1 (6 bases). Material: PBMCs. CDR3 DNA: TGCGCCAGCAGCTTTGCTATCGGACAGAATGAGCAGTTCTTC. Its protein is CASSFAIGQNEQFF.